This T cell receptor (beta chain) is drawn from a study of CD8 T cells in Susac syndrome. The sequenced target, TCR beta, came from blood CD8+ and CD4+ T cells. The controls, all healthy donors, were matched for age and sex. RNA, at about 0.45 to 1 ug, was reverse transcribed with random hexamers. TCRdb re-derived calls from the immunoSEQ multiplex PCR reads in MiXCR, one entry per CDR3 protein. The table lists approximately 65,000 distinct CDR3 sequences, approximately 92% of them singletons. Trimming at V came to 7 bases and at J to 2 bases, leaving 6 bases not matched to a gene. Germline V lookup: CDR1 SNHLY, CDR2 FYNNEI. This CDR3 is 15 amino acids long.

The chain links TRBV2 to TRBJ2-7; 12 bases map to TRBD2. This receptor was identified in a human donor in good health. The material sequenced was CD8+ T cells from PBMCs. CDR3 in amino acids: CASNPSGGGTYEQYF. The CDR3 coding sequence is TGTGCCAGCAACCCTAGCGGGGGGGGAACCTACGAGCAGTACTTC. Variable domain in full (rest from reference TRBV2 and TRBJ2-7): EPEVTQTPSHQVTQMGQEVILRCVPISNHLYFYWYRQILGQKVEFLVSFYNNEISEKSEIFDDQFSVERPDGSNFTLKIRSTKLEDSAMYFCASNPSGGGTYEQYFGPGTRLTVT.